The 18 T cell receptor beta chains listed next were all sequenced from one sample in a study of T cell responses to AZD1222 COVID-19 vaccine. The data were produced by immunoSEQ multiplex PCR, yet TCRdb's version contains in-frame clones alone and is incomplete. The sample has about 120,000 clones, roughly 87% seen once; the top ten hold 4% to 5.5%. The sequenced sample was peripheral blood, obtained on day 0 of MenACWY control vaccination. These receptors originate from an adult in good health.

J is TRBJ2-7 and V is TRBV4-1; 7 bases fit TRBD1. The CDR3 totals 14 residues. Germline V CDR1 and CDR2: MGHRA, YSYEKL. Trimming at V came to 0 bases and at J to 4 bases, leaving 3 bases not matched to a gene. The CDR3 sequence: CASSQEGGKYEQYV. The CDR3 nucleotides are TGCGCCAGCAGCCAAGAAGGGGGCAAGTACGAGCAGTACGTC.

The rearrangement uses TRBV14 and TRBJ2-3; TRBD2 agrees at 7 bases. V was clipped by 3 bases and J by 3 bases; unmatched bases: 15. This CDR3 has 18 amino acids. Germline V gene sequence: CDR1 SGHDN, CDR2 FVKESK. The DNA for the CDR3 is TGTGCCAGCAGCCAGCGACAAGCGGGACGGCTAAGGACAGATACGCAGTATTTT. It translates to CASSQRQAGRLRTDTQYF.

V is TRBV4-1 and J is TRBJ1-3; tentative D call: TRBD1 (5 bases). Germline V lookup: CDR1 MGHRA, CDR2 YSYEKL. CDR3 size: 16 residues. V was shortened by 1 base and J by 4 bases, with 14 bases between the two germline ends. Written as DNA, the CDR3 is TGCGCCAGCAGCCAAGTGTTTCTCCAGGGAGGAAACACCATATATTTT. Residues: CASSQVFLQGGNTIYF.

This clone has only a few counts. The CDR3: CASSLDPMRGTGELFF. The CDR3, as DNA: TGTGCCAGCAGTTTAGACCCTATGCGAGGCACCGGGGAGCTGTTTTTT. This chain connects TRBV27 to TRBJ2-2, with D uncertain. Germline V gene sequence: CDR1 MNHEY, CDR2 SMNVEV (reference sequence). V lost 2 bases to trimming and J lost 4 bases, with 14 bases between them. CDR3 length equals 16 residues.

The chain uses TRBV29-1 and TRBJ2-5; 12 nucleotides match TRBD2. Losses at the gene ends were 6 bases for V and 10 bases for J; bases not matched to a gene: 15. There are 15 residues in the CDR3. Germline CDR1 SQVTM, CDR2 ANQGSEA. CDR3 protein: CSVYVLAGGQWVQYF. The DNA for the CDR3 is TGCAGCGTCTATGTCCTAGCGGGGGGGCAGTGGGTCCAGTACTTC.

This chain uses TRBV18 with TRBJ1-1; 9 bases map to TRBD1. Germline values: CDR1 KGHSH, CDR2 LQKENI. CDR3 length equals 16 residues. V was pared by 2 bases and J by 1 base, with 5 bases of the junction left unmatched. CDR3 nucleotide sequence: TGTGCCAGCTCACCAGACAGGGGGAGATCGAACACTGAAGCTTTCTTT. This translates into CASSPDRGRSNTEAFF.

The chain combines TRBV29-1 with TRBJ1-1, with D perhaps TRBD1 (5 bases). Between the trimmed V and J ends, which lost 6 bases and 10 bases, there was a span of 12 bases. This CDR3 has 10 amino acids. The V gene's germline CDR1 is SQVTM and CDR2 ANQGSEA. CDR3 DNA sequence: TGCAGCGTCCGCACAGGTTCAGCTTTCTTT. Encoded protein: CSVRTGSAFF.

This clone was observed a single time. This chain connects TRBV4-3 to TRBJ2-2; 8 nucleotides align to TRBD2. The CDR3 spans 17 residues. Germline CDR1 and CDR2: LGHNA and YSLEER. V lost 2 bases and J lost 4; bases outside the gene matches: 9. CDR3 coding DNA: TGCGCCAGCAGCCAACCCCCGGGAGGGTTGGGCACCGGGGAGCTGTTTTTT. It translates to CASSQPPGGLGTGELFF.

The genes are TRBV12-3 or TRBV12-4 and TRBJ1-1; D ambiguous. CDR3 length: 13 amino acids. V dropped 1 base and J dropped 1 base, with 4 bases sitting between them. The DNA of the CDR3 is TGTGCCAGCAGTTTAGAACAGAACACTGAAGCTTTCTTT. Translation gives CASSLEQNTEAFF.

The chain uses TRBV9 and TRBJ2-5, with TRBD2 identical over 7 bases. The V segment lost 3 bases and the J segment 0 bases; nucleotides outside the gene matches: 11. The CDR3 is 17 amino acids. Germline values: CDR1 SGDLS, CDR2 YYNGEE. CDR3 sequence reads: CASSATGTIAYQETQYF. The CDR3, as DNA: TGTGCCAGCAGCGCTACCGGGACTATTGCGTACCAAGAGACCCAGTACTTC.

This sequence joins TRBV24-1 and TRBJ2-3; D remains unclear. Germline assignment: CDR1 KGHDR and CDR2 SFDVKD. The V end was cut by 5 bases, the J end by 0 bases, with 14 bases between. CDR3 size: 16 residues. Here the CDR3 reads CATSAGPTPSTDTQYF. The CDR3 DNA reads as TGTGCCACCAGTGCTGGGCCAACCCCTAGCACAGATACGCAGTATTTT.

This chain links TRBV12-3 or TRBV12-4 with TRBJ2-5; D may be TRBD1 (5 bases). V lost 3 bases and J 3 bases, leaving 8 bases between the germline ends. CDR3 length: 13 amino acids. This CDR3 is CASSFTGEETQYF. The DNA of the CDR3 is TGTGCCAGCAGTTTCACAGGAGAAGAGACCCAGTACTTC.

This chain uses TRBV23-1 with TRBJ2-1; 11 positions agree with TRBD1. TRBV23-1 qualifies as an ORF whose function is uncertain. The junction had 3 bases not matched to a gene; V was cut back by 8 bases and J by 3 bases. CDR3 length: 14 amino acids. The CDR3 loop is CASADRGRYNEQFF. CDR3 bases: TGCGCCAGCGCGGACAGGGGGCGCTACAATGAGCAGTTCTTC.

The V and J genes are TRBV4-2 and TRBJ1-6; 9 bases map to TRBD1. The length of the CDR3 is 17 residues. V gave up 1 base and J gave up 9 bases; unmatched junction bases: 10. Germline V gene data show CDR1 as LGHNA and CDR2 as YNFKEQ. DNA of the CDR3: TGTGCCAGCAGCCAAGGCGTTCCGGGACAGGGAAGTTCACCCCTCCACTTT. This codes for CASSQGVPGQGSSPLHF.

This chain uses TRBV28 with TRBJ2-1, with TRBD2 as a possible D gene (6 bases). The germline V and J ends were trimmed by 7 bases and 0 bases, with 13 bases remaining between them. This CDR3 region has 15 residues. In germline, CDR1 is MDHEN, CDR2 SYDVKM. CDR3 region: CASTYSGSSYNEQFF. CDR3 sequence (DNA): TGTGCCAGCACCTATAGCGGCAGCTCCTACAATGAGCAGTTCTTC. The whole variable domain, filled in from reference TRBV28 and TRBJ2-1, reads DVKVTQSSRYLVKRTGEKVFLECVQDMDHENMFWYRQDPGLGLRLIYFSYDVKMKEKGDIPEGYSVSREKKERFSLILESASTNQTSMYLCASTYSGSSYNEQFFGPGTRLTVL.

This chain connects TRBV5-1 to TRBJ2-2; D remains unclear. From germline, CDR1 is SGHRS and CDR2 YFSETQ. The length of the CDR3 is 15 residues. The ends were cut back, 0 bases at V and 1 base at J, with 7 bases in the middle. The CDR3 loop is CASSLVARNTGELFF. DNA for the CDR3: TGCGCCAGCAGCTTGGTGGCGCGGAACACCGGGGAGCTGTTTTTT.

V and J are TRBV18 and TRBJ2-5; 10 nucleotides line up with TRBD1. CDR1 KGHSH and CDR2 LQKENI come from the germline V gene. CDR3 length: 17 residues. Trimming removed 5 bases from V and 3 bases from J; junction bases left unmatched: 12. In DNA, the CDR3 is TGTGCCAGCTCATCCAGGCGACAGGGGGCCGGTAAAGAGACCCAGTACTTC. Its protein product is CASSSRRQGAGKETQYF.

This chain connects TRBV5-8 to TRBJ2-3; D is tentatively TRBD1 or TRBD2 (5 bases each). Looked up from germline, CDR1 is SGHTS and CDR2 is YDEGEE. With 1 base removed from V and 2 bases from J, the gap between germline ends came to 14 bases. The CDR3 runs to 16 residues. DNA for the CDR3: TGTGCCAGCAGCTTGTGGGGGAAGACAGTCACAGATACGCAGTATTTT. Translating gives CASSLWGKTVTDTQYF.